The T cell receptor beta chain described here comes from a study of cytomegalovirus exposure and HLA in healthy donors. Study conclusions and caveats: An analysis that came later showed most CMV-associated TCR beta chains appearing HLA-restricted.

In its sample, this clone was seen once. Its antigen is undetermined. The PCR contained 60 Vbeta and 13 Jbeta primers. Sequencing used immunoSEQ multiplex PCR; TCRdb keeps in-frame clones, though not all of them. The sample has about 120,000 clones, 81% seen once. The germline gives CDR1 MDHEN, CDR2 SYDVKM. The V segment lost 7 bases and the J segment 4 bases; nucleotides outside the gene matches: 12. The CDR3 runs to 16 residues. The sequenced sample was PBMCs. The receptor was derived from a woman under 40 in good health and CMV-seronegative. The gene calls are TRBV28 and TRBJ2-3, with 9 bases that match TRBD2. The CDR3 region has the DNA TGTGCCAGCAAGCCCTGGGGCGGGAGGGATGCAGATACGCAGTATTTT. This gives the protein CASKPWGGRDADTQYF.